This entry lists 10 T cell receptor beta chains sequenced from one sample in a study of blood T cell repertoires in COVID-19. Sequencing used immunoSEQ multiplex PCR; TCRdb keeps in-frame clones, though not all of them. The sample yields 150,000 to 200,000 clones, roughly three quarters seen once. Sequenced: peripheral blood. The receptor source for this set is a woman aged 80 or older with COVID-19, enrolled during active disease.

This clone was detected only once. The V gene is TRBV4-2, the J gene TRBJ1-2; D is unresolved. Germline values: CDR1 LGHNA, CDR2 YNFKEQ. The germline V and J ends were trimmed by 0 bases and 0 bases, with 5 bases remaining between them. CDR3 size: 14 residues. For the CDR3, the DNA is TGTGCCAGCAGCCAAGAGAGTACTAACTATGGCTACACCTTC. Translated, it gives CASSQESTNYGYTF.

This clone occurred once. The chain recombines TRBV4-3 with TRBJ1-4; D remains unclear. Germline V gene sequence: CDR1 LGHNA, CDR2 YSLEER. The V end lost 6 bases, the J end lost 0 bases, and 11 bases lay between the germline ends. The CDR3 is 15 residues long. The CDR3 sequence: CASRRSGSTNEKLFF. In DNA, the CDR3 is TGCGCCAGCAGGAGATCAGGTTCAACTAATGAAAAACTGTTTTTT.

In its sample, this clone was seen once. The DNA for the CDR3 is TGTGCCAGTAGTTCAGGGGGGACCGGCTACTACGAGCAGTACTTC. As protein: CASSSGGTGYYEQYF. This chain connects TRBV19 to TRBJ2-7, with D maybe TRBD1 (7 bases). V lost 5 bases to trimming and J lost 3 bases, with 17 bases between them. Germline CDR1 and CDR2: LNHDA and SQIVND (reference sequence). The CDR3 consists of 15 residues.

This chain links TRBV5-4 with TRBJ2-7; 8 bases line up with TRBD2. The CDR3 runs to 14 residues. The ends lost 4 bases at V and 4 bases at J; junction bases unmatched: 7. Germline V gene data show CDR1 as SGHNT and CDR2 as YYREEE (reference sequence). The CDR3: CASSLSGKGYEQYF. The CDR3 region has the DNA TGTGCCAGCAGCCTTAGCGGGAAGGGGTACGAGCAGTACTTC.

The chain uses TRBV6-5 and TRBJ2-2; 7 positions agree with TRBD2. This CDR3 contains 15 residues. Per germline, CDR1 MNHEY and CDR2 SVGAGI. The J segment lost 1 base and the V segment lost 1 base, leaving 0 bases of the junction unmatched. CDR3 loop: CASSYWGGNTGELFF. The CDR3 DNA follows: TGTGCCAGCAGTTACTGGGGGGGGAACACCGGGGAGCTGTTTTTT.

J is TRBJ2-1 and V is TRBV7-9, with TRBD2 matching over 10 bases. V lost 5 bases and J lost 9; bases outside the gene matches: 10. Germline CDR1 and CDR2: SEHNR and FQNEAQ (reference sequence). This CDR3 region has 15 residues. The DNA for the CDR3 is TGTGCCAGCAGCACTCTGCTAGCGGGAGCGACTGAGCAGTTCTTC. It codes for CASSTLLAGATEQFF.

The chain links TRBV19 to TRBJ2-3; 7 bases align to TRBD1. Germline values: CDR1 LNHDA, CDR2 SQIVND (reference sequence). V was pared by 3 bases and J by 2 bases, with 8 bases of the junction left unmatched. This CDR3 has 16 residues. CDR3 nucleotide sequence: TGTGCCAGTAGTATGAGTTGGGACAGTTACACAGATACGCAGTATTTT. It yields the protein CASSMSWDSYTDTQYF. The full variable domain, with the rest looked up from reference TRBV19 and TRBJ2-3, is DGGITQSPKYLFRKEGQNVTLSCEQNLNHDAMYWYRQDPGQGLRLIYYSQIVNDFQKGDIAEGYSVSREKKESFPLTVTSAQKNPTAFYLCASSMSWDSYTDTQYFGPGTRLTVL.

The rearrangement uses TRBV7-9 and TRBJ2-7, with no clear D. This CDR3 has 12 residues. V was clipped by 5 bases and J by 9 bases, with 14 bases between them. Germline V lookup: CDR1 SEHNR, CDR2 FQNEAQ (reference sequence). The CDR3 DNA reads as TGTGCCAGCAGCCGGGTAGTTGAAGGGCAGTACTTC. Translating it yields CASSRVVEGQYF.

In this sample, this clone turned up a few times. The DNA of the CDR3 is TGTGCCAGCAGCTTATGGGAACAGGGAAAGGATGGCTACACCTTC. Translated: CASSLWEQGKDGYTF. V and J are TRBV7-9 and TRBJ1-2, with TRBD1 as a possible D gene (6 bases). This CDR3 has 15 residues. From germline, CDR1 is SEHNR and CDR2 FQNEAQ (reference sequence). V gave up 2 bases and J gave up 6 bases, with 16 bases separating them.

The J gene is TRBJ2-3, the V gene TRBV5-1, with 8 bases that match TRBD2. From germline, CDR1 is SGHRS and CDR2 YFSETQ. There are 17 residues in the CDR3. The ends lost 0 bases at V and 6 bases at J; junction bases unmatched: 12. In DNA, the CDR3 is TGCGCCAGCAGCTTGGCCTCGCGGGGGGCACCTTTTGATACGCAGTATTTT. Residues: CASSLASRGAPFDTQYF.